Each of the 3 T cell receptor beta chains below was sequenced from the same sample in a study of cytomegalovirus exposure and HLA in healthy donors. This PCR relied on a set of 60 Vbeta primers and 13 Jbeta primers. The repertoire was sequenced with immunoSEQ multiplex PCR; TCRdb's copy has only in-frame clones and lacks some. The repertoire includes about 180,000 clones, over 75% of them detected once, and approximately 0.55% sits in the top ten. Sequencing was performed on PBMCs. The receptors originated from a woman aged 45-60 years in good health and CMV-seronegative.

CDR3: CASSGDLGGLADTQYF. The CDR3 DNA reads TGTGCCAGCAGTGGGGATTTGGGGGGGCTGGCAGATACGCAGTATTTT. The gene calls are TRBV28 and TRBJ2-3; tentatively, D is TRBD2 (7 bases). CDR1 is MDHEN, CDR2 SYDVKM, per germline. V lost 5 bases, J lost 4 bases, and 19 bases lay in between. The CDR3 covers 16 residues.

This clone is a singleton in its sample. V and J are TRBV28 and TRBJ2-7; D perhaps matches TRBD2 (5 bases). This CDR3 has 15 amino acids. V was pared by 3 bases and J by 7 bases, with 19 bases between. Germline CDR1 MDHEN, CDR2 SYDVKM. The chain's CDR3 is CASSFTGIVSGEQYF. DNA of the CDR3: TGTGCCAGCAGTTTCACGGGGATAGTTTCGGGGGAGCAGTACTTC.

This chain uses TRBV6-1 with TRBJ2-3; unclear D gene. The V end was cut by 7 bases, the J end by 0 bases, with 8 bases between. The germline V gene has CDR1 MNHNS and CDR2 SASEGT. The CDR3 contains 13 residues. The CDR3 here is CASKAASTDTQYF. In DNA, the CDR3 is TGTGCCAGCAAGGCGGCTAGCACAGATACGCAGTATTTT.